This section outlines one T cell receptor (beta chain) sequence together with its context. Its antigen is currently not known. No much larger clonotype is one base removed from it; base qualities were not supplied. Trimming removed 0 bases from V and 4 bases from J; the gene matches leave 6 bases unexplained. The CDR3 covers 17 residues, taking in both the cysteine and the phenylalanine. The CDR3 DNA has 51 bases and is translated from base 1. From a lookup of the germline V gene, CDR1 and CDR2 are SGHTA and FQGNSA. This specimen belongs to a study of a mutant IDH1 vaccine in newly diagnosed glioma (dated by TCRdb to the early 2020s). Regarding the research as a whole: Of the 25 to 35 patients who were treated, approximately 60% were male and approximately 38% were female, and the mean age was around 40 years. Prior to enrollment, patients had been given standard therapy consisting of radiotherapy alone, temozolomide alone, or radiochemotherapy with temozolomide, with the combination given to most patients. Peripheral blood was collected at six visits: V03 (baseline), V05, V07, V10, V12 and V13. For exploratory analyses, longitudinal TCRB deep sequencing was carried out in approximately 25 treated patients wherever samples were available. On the study overall, not on this receptor specifically: The authors noted that analyses of patient blood samples could not be reproduced because of sample limitations. Vaccine-induced immune responses across multiple MHC alleles were detected in roughly 94% of patients. No apparent relationship was observed between pseudoprogression and alterations in the top peripheral T cell clonotypes detected by TCRB sequencing. Selection of PBMC samples for TCRB deep sequencing was based on availability.

To prepare the library, the immunoSEQ multiplex PCR assay was applied. Rearranged TCR beta chain sequences were amplified with the hsTCRB Kit following the manufacturer's protocol. TCRB libraries were sequenced on an Illumina MiSeq. Per the original workflow: The proprietary platform of the kit vendor was used for demultiplexing, trimming and gene mapping. In its TCRdb copy, this immuneACCESS table keeps in-frame sequences only and misses some clones. Where compared with another copy, unresolved V genes explain less than half of these, and the others have no known cause. V and J calls and clone size are given by that table; D and trimming were obtained from the DNA. This sample holds about 38,000 clones; around 90% were observed only once. The ten biggest clones cover 15% to 20% of the sample. Interpreted using the paper, the time point label stands for: baseline, week 1 (first vaccination visit). Per the publication, the treatment or condition label means: pre-vaccination baseline after standard-of-care therapy. Donors had newly diagnosed WHO grade 3 or 4 IDH1-mutant astrocytomas with loss of nuclear ATRX. The samples were drawn from NOA16, a multicentre, single-arm, open-label phase I trial in Germany that tested a mutant IDH1 peptide vaccine in humans for the first time. For immunogenicity testing, the blood drawn at visit V03 was used as the baseline sample. Genomic DNA for TCRB sequencing was extracted from EDTA blood using the DNeasy Blood and Tissue Kit.

The sequencing here drew on PBMCs, taken from a glioma patient treated with radiotherapy, temozolomide or both. The source is a man younger than 35 with glioma. The rearrangement joined TRBV7-2 to TRBJ2-3; 11 bases in the middle match TRBD2. The CDR3 region has the sequence CASSLALAGGGADTQYF. The nucleotide sequence reads TGTGCCAGCAGCTTAGCCCTAGCGGGAGGCGGAGCAGATACGCAGTATTTT.